Following are 9 T cell receptor beta chains from one sample sequenced in a study of read filtering for tumor transcriptome and immune sequencing. Molecular barcoded adaptors covering alpha/delta and beta/gamma chains were used on around 400 ng RNA. TCRdb independently ran MiXCR on the reads; one entry per CDR3 protein. The data hold 50,000 to 65,000 distinct CDR3 sequences, with approximately 18% observed a single time. Sequencing used a population of CD138-negative cells sorted from bone marrow. These receptors were obtained from a donor at least 40 years old with multiple myeloma.

This sequence joins TRBV6-5 and TRBJ1-3; no clear D. Germline V gives CDR1 MNHEY, CDR2 SVGAGI. This CDR3 contains 14 residues. V shed 5 bases and J shed 3 bases, with 11 bases lying between them. CDR3 DNA sequence: TGTGCCAGCAGTCGTCCGGGAGGTGGAAACACCATATATTTT. Residues: CASSRPGGGNTIYF.

This clonotype was detected only once. The chain is built from TRBV20-1 and TRBJ2-7, with D hard to call. The germline gives CDR1 DFQATT, CDR2 SNEGSKA (reference sequence). Trimming removed 3 bases from V and 6 bases from J, with 18 bases in between. The CDR3 extends over 14 amino acids. CDR3 protein: CSARDWEPGTEQYF. As DNA, the CDR3 is TGCAGTGCTAGGGATTGGGAACCCGGTACCGAGCAGTACTTC.

This clonotype was found many times. This chain connects TRBV4-1 to TRBJ1-6; D is unresolved. This CDR3 has 16 residues. Germline CDR1 is MGHRA and CDR2 is YSYEKL. Trimming left V 2 bases short and J 0 bases short, with 8 bases between. The CDR3 sequence is CASSQFGSSYNSPLHF. Written as DNA, the CDR3 is TGCGCCAGCAGCCAATTCGGGAGCTCCTATAATTCACCCCTCCACTTT.

This sequence joins TRBV7-9 and TRBJ2-7, with D perhaps TRBD2 (5 bases). There are 13 residues in the CDR3. CDR1 and CDR2 from the germline V gene are SEHNR and FQNEAQ (reference sequence). The ends were cut back, 5 bases at V and 2 bases at J, with 10 bases in the middle. The CDR3 sequence is CASSGGPTYEQYF. The CDR3 DNA is TGTGCCAGCAGCGGAGGACCGACCTACGAGCAGTACTTC.

In its sample, this clonotype was seen many times. The V call is TRBV7-8, the J call TRBJ2-3; no reliable D call. This CDR3 has 17 amino acids. Germline V gene lookup returns CDR1 SGHVS and CDR2 FQNEAQ. V lost 0 bases to trimming and J lost 4 bases, with 17 bases between them. The CDR3 sequence is CASSLAKSDVISDTQYF. The CDR3 region has the DNA TGTGCCAGCAGCTTAGCGAAATCCGATGTTATTTCAGATACGCAGTATTTT.

Note on this clonotype: This clone may be a read error of a much larger clone one base away. The rearrangement links TRBV20-1 to TRBJ2-3; a weak D match, TRBD2 (6 bases). Germline V CDR1 and CDR2: DFQATT, SNEGSKA (reference sequence). Trimming stripped 5 bases from V and 1 base from J, with 16 bases between. The CDR3 consists of 15 residues. CDR3 DNA: TGCAGTGCTGGGGAGTATCGCGGGGGCACAGATACGCAGTATTTT. Translation gives CSAGEYRGGTDTQYF.

This clonotype was found many times. The rearrangement uses TRBV11-2 and TRBJ2-1; 9 bases agree with TRBD2. The CDR3 is made up of 15 amino acids. With 5 bases clipped from V and 5 bases from J, the junction kept 7 bases outside the gene matches. Germline CDR1 reads SGHAT; CDR2 reads FQNNGV. Here the CDR3 reads CASSPSGGSNNEQFF. For the CDR3, the DNA is TGTGCCAGCAGCCCCAGCGGGGGGTCCAACAATGAGCAGTTCTTC.

Turning to this clonotype: Possible read error: a much larger clone is one base away. This CDR3 is CVGTDRITEAFF. CDR3 sequence (DNA): TGTGTCGGCACGGACAGGATCACTGAAGCTTTCTTT. This chain links TRBV30 with TRBJ1-1; 7 positions match TRBD1. This CDR3 has 12 amino acids. Germline V lookup: CDR1 GTSNPN, CDR2 SVGIG (reference sequence).

By share of the sample, this clonotype is medium-sized. The chain couples TRBV9 to TRBJ2-6; TRBD1 is a possible D gene (5 bases). The length of the CDR3 is 14 residues. Germline lookup yields CDR1 SGDLS and CDR2 YYNGEE. The V end lost 2 bases, the J end lost 8 bases, and 11 bases lay between the germline ends. Written as DNA, the CDR3 is TGTGCCAGCAGCGTGAGGCAGGGATCCAACGTCCTGACTTTC. Translated: CASSVRQGSNVLTF.